This record concerns one TCR beta chain sequence. This specimen belongs to a study of cytomegalovirus exposure and HLA in healthy donors. Vbeta (60) and Jbeta (13) primers were used in the PCR. Libraries were prepared by immunoSEQ multiplex PCR; TCRdb keeps only in-frame clonotypes and omits some of them. This sample has some 120,000 clones; around 80% occur once, and the top ten carry 0.9% to 1.2%. With V trimmed by 4 bases and J by 2 bases, 10 bases remained unmatched. Looked up from germline, CDR1 is SGDLS and CDR2 is YYNGEE. The CDR3 covers 16 residues. This sequence originates from a woman aged 25-40 years in good health and CMV-seronegative. The V gene is TRBV9, the J gene TRBJ1-2; 8 bases match TRBD1. The sample taken for sequencing was PBMCs. The CDR3 region has the DNA TGTGCCAGCAGCAGTACCGGGACAGGACCCAACTATGGCTACACCTTC. It codes for CASSSTGTGPNYGYTF.